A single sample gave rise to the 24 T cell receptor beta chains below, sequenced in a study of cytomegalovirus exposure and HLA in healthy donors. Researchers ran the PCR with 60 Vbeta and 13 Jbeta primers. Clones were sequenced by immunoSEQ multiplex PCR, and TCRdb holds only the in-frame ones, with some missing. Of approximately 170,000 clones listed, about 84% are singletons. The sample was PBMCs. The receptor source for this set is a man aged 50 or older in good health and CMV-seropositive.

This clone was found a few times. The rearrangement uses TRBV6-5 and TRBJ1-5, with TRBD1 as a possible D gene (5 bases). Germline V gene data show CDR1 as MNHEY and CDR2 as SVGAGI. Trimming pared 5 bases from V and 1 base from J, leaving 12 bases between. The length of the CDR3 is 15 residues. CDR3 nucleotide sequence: TGTGCCAGCAGTAATAGTGGACAAAGCAATCAGCCCCAGCATTTT. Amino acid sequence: CASSNSGQSNQPQHF.

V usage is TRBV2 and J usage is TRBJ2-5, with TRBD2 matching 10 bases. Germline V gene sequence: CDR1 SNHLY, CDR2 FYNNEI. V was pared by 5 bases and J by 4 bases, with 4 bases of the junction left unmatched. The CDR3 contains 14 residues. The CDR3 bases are TGTGCCAGCAGTAGCGGGACTAGCGTAGAGACCCAGTACTTC. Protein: CASSSGTSVETQYF. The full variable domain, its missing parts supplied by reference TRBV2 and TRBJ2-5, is EPEVTQTPSHQVTQMGQEVILRCVPISNHLYFYWYRQILGQKVEFLVSFYNNEISEKSEIFDDQFSVERPDGSNFTLKIRSTKLEDSAMYFCASSSGTSVETQYFGPGTRLLVL.

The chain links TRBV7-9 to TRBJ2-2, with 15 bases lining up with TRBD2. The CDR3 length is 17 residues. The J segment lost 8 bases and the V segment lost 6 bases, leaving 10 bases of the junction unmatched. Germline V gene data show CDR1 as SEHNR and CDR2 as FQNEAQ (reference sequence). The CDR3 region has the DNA TGTGCCAGCAGTTGGGGACTAGCGGGAGGAAGTTCTGGGGAGCTGTTTTTT. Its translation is CASSWGLAGGSSGELFF.

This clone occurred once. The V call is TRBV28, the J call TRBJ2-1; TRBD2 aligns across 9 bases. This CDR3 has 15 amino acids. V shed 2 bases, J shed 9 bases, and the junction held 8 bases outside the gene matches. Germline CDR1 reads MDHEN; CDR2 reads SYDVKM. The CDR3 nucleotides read TGTGCCAGCAGTTTAGAGGGGGGACTAGCTAGTGAGCAGTTCTTC. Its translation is CASSLEGGLASEQFF. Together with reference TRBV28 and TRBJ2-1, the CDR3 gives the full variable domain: DVKVTQSSRYLVKRTGEKVFLECVQDMDHENMFWYRQDPGLGLRLIYFSYDVKMKEKGDIPEGYSVSREKKERFSLILESASTNQTSMYLCASSLEGGLASEQFFGPGTRLTVL.

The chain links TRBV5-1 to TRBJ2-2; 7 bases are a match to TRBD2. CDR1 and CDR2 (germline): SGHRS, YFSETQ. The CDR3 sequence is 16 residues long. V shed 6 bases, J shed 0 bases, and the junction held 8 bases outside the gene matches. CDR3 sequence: CASTRAGLPNTGELFF. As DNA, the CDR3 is TGCGCCAGCACCAGGGCGGGACTACCGAACACCGGGGAGCTGTTTTTT.

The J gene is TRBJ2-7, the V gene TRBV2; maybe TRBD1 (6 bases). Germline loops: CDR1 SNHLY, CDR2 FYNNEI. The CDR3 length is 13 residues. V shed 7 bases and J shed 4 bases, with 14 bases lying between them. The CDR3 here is CASIQGLGYEQYF. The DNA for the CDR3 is TGTGCCAGCATTCAGGGGCTAGGGTACGAGCAGTACTTC.

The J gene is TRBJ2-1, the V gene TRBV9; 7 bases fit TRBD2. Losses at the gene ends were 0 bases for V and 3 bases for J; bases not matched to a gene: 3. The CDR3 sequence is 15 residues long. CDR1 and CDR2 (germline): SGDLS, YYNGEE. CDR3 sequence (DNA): TGTGCCAGCAGCGTAGGCCGGGACTACTACAATGAGCAGTTCTTC. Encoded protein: CASSVGRDYYNEQFF.

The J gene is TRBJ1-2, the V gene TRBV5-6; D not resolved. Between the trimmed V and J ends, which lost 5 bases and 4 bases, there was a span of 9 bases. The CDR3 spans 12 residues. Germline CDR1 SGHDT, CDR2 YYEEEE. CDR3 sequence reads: CASRAESYGYTF. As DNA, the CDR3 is TGTGCCAGCAGGGCGGAGAGCTATGGCTACACCTTC.

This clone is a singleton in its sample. Here the CDR3 reads CASSLRPPSPHQPQHF. In DNA, the CDR3 is TGTGCCAGCAGCTTGAGGCCACCTAGTCCGCATCAGCCCCAGCATTTT. The chain uses TRBV7-6 and TRBJ1-5; unclear D gene. V lost 3 bases and J 5 bases, leaving 17 bases between the germline ends. CDR1 and CDR2 from the germline V gene are SGHVS and FNYEAQ. The CDR3 extends over 16 amino acids.

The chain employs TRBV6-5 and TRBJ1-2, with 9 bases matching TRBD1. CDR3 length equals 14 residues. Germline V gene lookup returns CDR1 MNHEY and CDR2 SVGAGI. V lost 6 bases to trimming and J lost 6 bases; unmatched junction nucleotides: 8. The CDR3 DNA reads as TGTGCCAGCAGGGGACAGGGTAGAGGCGATGGCTACACCTTC. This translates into CASRGQGRGDGYTF.

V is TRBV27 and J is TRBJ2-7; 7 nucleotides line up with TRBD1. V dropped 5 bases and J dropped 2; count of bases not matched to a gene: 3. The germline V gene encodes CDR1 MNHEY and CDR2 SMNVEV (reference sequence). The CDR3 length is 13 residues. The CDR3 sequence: CASSRDSPYEQYF. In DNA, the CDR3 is TGTGCCAGCAGTCGGGACAGCCCCTACGAGCAGTACTTC.

The CDR3 here is CASSHRGMGNQPQHF. The CDR3 DNA sequence: TGTGCCAGCAGCCACAGGGGAATGGGCAATCAGCCCCAGCATTTT. The chain is built from TRBV2 and TRBJ1-5; 7 bases are shared with TRBD1. Germline V gene lookup returns CDR1 SNHLY and CDR2 FYNNEI. J gave up 2 bases and V 6 bases, and 7 bases lay outside the gene matches. CDR3 length equals 15 residues.

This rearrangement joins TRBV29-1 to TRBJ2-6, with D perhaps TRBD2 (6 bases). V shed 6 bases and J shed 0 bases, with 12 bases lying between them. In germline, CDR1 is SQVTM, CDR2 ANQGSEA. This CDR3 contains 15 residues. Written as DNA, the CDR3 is TGCAGCGTCCGGGACTTAAGCTCTGGGGCCAACGTCCTGACTTTC. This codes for CSVRDLSSGANVLTF.

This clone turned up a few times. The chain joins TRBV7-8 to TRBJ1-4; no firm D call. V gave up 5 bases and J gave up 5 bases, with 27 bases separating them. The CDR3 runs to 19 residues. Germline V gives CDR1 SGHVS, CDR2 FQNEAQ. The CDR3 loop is CASSQGLTGRARSNEKLFF. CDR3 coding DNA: TGTGCCAGCAGCCAAGGACTAACCGGGAGGGCCAGGTCCAATGAAAAACTGTTTTTT.

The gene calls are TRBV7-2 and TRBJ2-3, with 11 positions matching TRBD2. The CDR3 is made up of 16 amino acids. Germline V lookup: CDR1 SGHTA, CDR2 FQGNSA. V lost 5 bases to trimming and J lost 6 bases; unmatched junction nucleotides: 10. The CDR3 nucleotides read TGTGCCAGCAGCCTATCGAAACTAGCGGGAGTTGATACGCAGTATTTT. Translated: CASSLSKLAGVDTQYF.

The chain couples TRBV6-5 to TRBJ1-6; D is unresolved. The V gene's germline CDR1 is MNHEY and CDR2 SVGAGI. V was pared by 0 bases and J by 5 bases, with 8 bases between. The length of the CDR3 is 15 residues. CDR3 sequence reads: CASSYSGLDNSPLHF. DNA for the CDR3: TGTGCCAGCAGTTACTCAGGACTGGATAATTCACCCCTCCACTTT.

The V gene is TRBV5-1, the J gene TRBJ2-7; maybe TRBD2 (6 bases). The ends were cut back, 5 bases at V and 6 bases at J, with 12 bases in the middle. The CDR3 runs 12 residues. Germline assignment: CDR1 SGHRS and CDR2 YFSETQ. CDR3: CASRIAGGEQYF. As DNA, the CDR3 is TGCGCCAGCAGGATTGCCGGGGGCGAGCAGTACTTC.

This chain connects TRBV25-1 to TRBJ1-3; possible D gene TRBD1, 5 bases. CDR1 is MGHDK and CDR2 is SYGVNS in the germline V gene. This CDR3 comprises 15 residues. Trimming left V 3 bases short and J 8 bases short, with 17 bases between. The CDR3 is CASSDSRGSGDTIYF. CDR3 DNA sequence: TGTGCCAGCAGTGATTCACGGGGGTCTGGGGACACCATATATTTT.

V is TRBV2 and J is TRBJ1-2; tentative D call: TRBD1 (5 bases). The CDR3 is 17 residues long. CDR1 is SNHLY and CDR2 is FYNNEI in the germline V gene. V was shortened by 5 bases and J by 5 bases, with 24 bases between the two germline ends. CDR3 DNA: TGTGCCAGCAGTTACCGGGACTCTGGAGAGGTGGAATATGGCTACACCTTC. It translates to CASSYRDSGEVEYGYTF. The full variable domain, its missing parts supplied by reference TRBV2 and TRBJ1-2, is EPEVTQTPSHQVTQMGQEVILRCVPISNHLYFYWYRQILGQKVEFLVSFYNNEISEKSEIFDDQFSVERPDGSNFTLKIRSTKLEDSAMYFCASSYRDSGEVEYGYTFGSGTRLTVV.

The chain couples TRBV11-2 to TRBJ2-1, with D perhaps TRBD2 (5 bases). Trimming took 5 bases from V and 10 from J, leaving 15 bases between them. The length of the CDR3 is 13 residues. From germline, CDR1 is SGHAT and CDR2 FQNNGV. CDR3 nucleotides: TGTGCCAGCAGCCCTCGGCTAGCCCGGGAGCAGTTCTTC. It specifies CASSPRLAREQFF.

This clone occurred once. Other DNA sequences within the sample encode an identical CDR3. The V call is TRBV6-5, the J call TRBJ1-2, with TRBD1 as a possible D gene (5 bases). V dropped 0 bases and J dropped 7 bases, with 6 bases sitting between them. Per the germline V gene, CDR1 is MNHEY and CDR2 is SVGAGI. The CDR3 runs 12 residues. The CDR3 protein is CASSYSGGGYTF. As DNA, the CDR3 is TGTGCCAGCAGTTACTCGGGGGGTGGCTACACCTTC.

The CDR3 coding sequence is TGTGCCAGCACCCGAGGGGGCTCTGGGGCCAACGTCCTGACTTTC. This gives the protein CASTRGGSGANVLTF. V usage is TRBV6-5 and J usage is TRBJ2-6; D is possibly TRBD1 (6 bases). The length of the CDR3 is 15 residues. V was clipped by 7 bases and J by 0 bases, with 10 bases between them. Germline V CDR1 and CDR2: MNHEY, SVGAGI.

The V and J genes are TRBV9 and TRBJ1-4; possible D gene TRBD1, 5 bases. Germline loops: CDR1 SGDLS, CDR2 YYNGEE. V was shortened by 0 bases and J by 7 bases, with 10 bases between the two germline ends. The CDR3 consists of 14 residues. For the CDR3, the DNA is TGTGCCAGCAGCGTAGAGTTAGGGGCTGAAAAACTGTTTTTT. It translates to CASSVELGAEKLFF.

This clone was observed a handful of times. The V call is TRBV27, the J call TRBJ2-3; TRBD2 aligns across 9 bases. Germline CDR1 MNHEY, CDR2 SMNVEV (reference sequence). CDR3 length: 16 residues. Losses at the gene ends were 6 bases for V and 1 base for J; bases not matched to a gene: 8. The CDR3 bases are TGTGCCAGCAGACAATGGGCGGGAGGGGGCACAGATACGCAGTATTTT. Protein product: CASRQWAGGGTDTQYF.